This TCR beta chain emerged from a study of blood T cell repertoires in COVID-19. At the level of the study: T cells, B-cell-depleted T cells, or PBMCs provided the cDNA or gDNA that served as material.

The CDR3 is 15 amino acids. The V gene's germline CDR1 is DFQATT and CDR2 SNEGSKA (reference sequence). With 3 bases clipped from V and 6 bases from J, the junction kept 14 bases outside the gene matches. Seattle enrolled patients during active infection and tracked them longitudinally. Source study methods: Amplification with reference gene primers provided the estimates of nucleated cell counts. Data came from immunoSEQ multiplex PCR; TCRdb stores just in-frame clones and leaves some out. V, J and clone size are taken as reported in that table, and D and trimming were inferred from the DNA itself. The table has roughly 250,000 clones, about 86% seen once.

The J gene is TRBJ2-7, the V gene TRBV20-1; TRBD2 matches 7 bases. The sample consisted of peripheral blood. The sequence was collected from a woman aged 25 to 39 with COVID-19, enrolled during active disease. CDR3 nucleotides: TGCAGTGCTAGTGGGGGGAGGGAAAGGTGGTCCGAGCAGTACTTC. It encodes CSASGGRERWSEQYF.